The 12 T cell receptor beta chains in this list originate from one sample, sequenced in a study of control samples from healthy donors and cancer patients (dated by TCRdb to the early 2020s). Libraries were prepared through the immunoSEQ multiplex PCR assay. TCRdb took over this immuneACCESS table, retaining in-frame rearrangements with V and J assigned. Such tables are incomplete; in checked studies, under half of the missing clones stem from an unresolved V gene, and the remainder is unexplained. The sample has 25,000 to 30,000 clones on record, around 85% of them singletons. Of the sample, 6.5% to 7% falls within the top ten clones. Source material: PBMCs. These receptors originate from a woman aged 60 to 75 with head and neck cancer.

The chain is built from TRBV5-4 and TRBJ2-5; D may be TRBD1 or TRBD2 (5 bases each). This CDR3 has 13 residues. Per germline, CDR1 SGHNT and CDR2 YYREEE (reference sequence). Trimming removed 4 bases at V and 4 bases at J, with 11 bases between. CDR3 amino acids: CASSPGTVETQYF. Here the CDR3 DNA reads TGTGCCAGCAGCCCCGGGACCGTAGAGACCCAGTACTTC.

This rearrangement joins TRBV2 to TRBJ2-7; TRBD1 aligns across 8 bases. From germline, CDR1 is SNHLY and CDR2 FYNNEI. The junction had 1 base not matched to a gene; V was cut back by 4 bases and J by 2 bases. This CDR3 has 13 residues. The CDR3 sequence is CASSAGQAYEQYF. CDR3 sequence (DNA): TGTGCCAGCAGTGCGGGACAGGCCTACGAGCAGTACTTC.

This clone came up once. The chain employs TRBV24-1 and TRBJ2-7; 9 bases align to TRBD2. V was clipped by 3 bases and J by 1 base; unmatched bases: 3. There are 15 residues in the CDR3. CDR1 is KGHDR and CDR2 is SFDVKD in the germline V gene. The CDR3 here is CATSDRRGGSYEQYF. For the CDR3, the DNA is TGTGCCACCAGTGATCGGCGGGGGGGGTCCTACGAGCAGTACTTC.

The chain is built from TRBV3-1 (or the pseudogene TRBV3-2) and TRBJ2-7; D call uncertain. CDR3 length: 14 amino acids. Trimming shortened V by 2 bases and J by 5 bases, and 13 bases separated the two germline ends. From germline, CDR1 is LGHDT and CDR2 YNNKEL (reference sequence). The CDR3 reads CASSQHRKANEQYF. CDR3 DNA sequence: TGTGCCAGCAGCCAACACCGCAAAGCTAACGAGCAGTACTTC.

The gene calls are TRBV15 and TRBJ1-6, with TRBD1 matching over 8 bases. The CDR3 covers 14 residues. Trimming took 9 bases from V and 3 from J; bases not matched to a gene: 4. CDR1 LNHNV and CDR2 YYDKDF come from the germline V gene (reference sequence). CDR3 protein: CATTTGDYNSPLHF. CDR3 sequence (DNA): TGTGCCACAACGACAGGGGACTATAATTCACCCCTCCACTTT. The full variable domain, rest sourced from reference TRBV15 and TRBJ1-6, is DAMVIQNPRYQVTQFGKPVTLSCSQTLNHNVMYWYQQKSSQAPKLLFHYYDKDFNNEADTPDNFQSRRPNTSFCFLDIRSPGLGDTAMYLCATTTGDYNSPLHFGNGTRLTVT.

By sample fraction, this clone is medium-sized (0.01 to 0.1%). The rearrangement uses TRBV13 and TRBJ1-5; TRBD1 matches at 10 bases. Germline values: CDR1 PRHDT, CDR2 FYEKMQ (reference sequence). With 4 bases clipped from V and 5 bases from J, the junction kept 5 bases outside the gene matches. The CDR3 loop spans 15 amino acids. CDR3: CASSSAGTGDQPQHF. As DNA, the CDR3 is TGTGCCAGCAGCTCAGCCGGGACAGGGGATCAGCCCCAGCATTTT. The variable domain in full, with the rest retrieved from reference TRBV13 and TRBJ1-5, is AAGVIQSPRHLIKEKRETATLKCYPIPRHDTVYWYQQGPGQDPQFLISFYEKMQSDKGSIPDRFSAQQFSDYHSELNMSSLELGDSALYFCASSSAGTGDQPQHFGDGTRLSIL.

This clone has just a few counts. The rearrangement uses TRBV5-8 and TRBJ1-1; D is ambiguous. Trimming removed 3 bases from V and 10 bases from J, with 10 bases in between. Germline V gives CDR1 SGHTS, CDR2 YDEGEE. The CDR3 consists of 11 residues. The CDR3 nucleotides read TGTGCCAGCAGCTCGCAGGAGGGAGCTTTCTTT. This sequence encodes CASSSQEGAFF.

The chain joins TRBV4-2 to TRBJ2-3, with 9 bases fitting TRBD2. The ends lost 4 bases at V and 1 base at J; junction bases unmatched: 6. The CDR3 is 16 residues long. CDR1 and CDR2 (germline): LGHNA, YNFKEQ. The CDR3 DNA sequence: TGTGCCAGCAGCCCCCGCATAGCGGGGGGCACAGATACGCAGTATTTT. Amino acid sequence: CASSPRIAGGTDTQYF.

This chain links TRBV11-3 with TRBJ2-5; 8 bases are shared with TRBD2. There are 15 residues in the CDR3. V lost 5 bases and J lost 5; bases outside the gene matches: 10. Germline V gene sequence: CDR1 SGHNT, CDR2 YENEEA. As DNA, the CDR3 is TGTGCCAGCAGCCCCAGCCGGGGGGGCGGGGAGACCCAGTACTTC. Protein: CASSPSRGGGETQYF.

This rearrangement joins TRBV5-6 to TRBJ2-1; D ambiguous. The CDR3 is 18 amino acids. With 3 bases removed from V and 4 bases from J, the gap between germline ends came to 23 bases. The germline V gene encodes CDR1 SGHDT and CDR2 YYEEEE. The DNA of the CDR3 is TGTGCCAGCAGCTCCTTTTGGGTCGTGACGCGAGCTTACAATGAGCAGTTCTTC. Translation gives CASSSFWVVTRAYNEQFF.

The chain has TRBV6-5 and TRBJ1-2; D may be TRBD1 (6 bases). Germline values: CDR1 MNHEY, CDR2 SVGAGI. The CDR3 totals 14 residues. The V end was cut by 6 bases, the J end by 3 bases, with 14 bases between. The CDR3 loop reads CASRAPQGHYGYTF. Here the CDR3 DNA reads TGTGCCAGCAGGGCACCACAGGGCCACTATGGCTACACCTTC.

CDR3 bases: TGTGCCAGCATTCTAGCGGGAGGAAACAATGAGCAGTTCTTC. Translated, it gives CASILAGGNNEQFF. The rearrangement joins TRBV5-6 to TRBJ2-1; TRBD2 agrees at 11 bases. The CDR3 runs 14 residues. With V trimmed by 6 bases and J by 5 bases, 4 bases remained unmatched. Germline CDR1 SGHDT, CDR2 YYEEEE.